These T cell receptor beta chains were read from a single sample in a study of shared clonotypes between healthy human individuals. Using immunoSEQ multiplex PCR, the repertoire was profiled, and TCRdb retains in-frame clones only, with some absent. The data show over a million clones, around 74% seen once. The sample taken for sequencing was memory CD4+ T cells sorted from blood. The receptors shown here come from a man between 18 and 35 years old in good health. Each CDR3 is given with its conserved first and last residue. The D gene is left open where the match is weak. Rows may omit the clone size; those that give it use once, few, many or a size class.

cdr3_aa: CATSRVVPGINSPLHF; cdr3_nt: TGTGCCACCAGCAGGGTTGTTCCGGGGATTAATTCACCCCTCCACTTT; cdr3_length: 16; j_call: TRBJ1-6; v_call: TRBV15; clone_size: NA; d_call: NA
cdr3_aa: CATSNEGALETQYF; cdr3_nt: TGTGCCACCAGCAACGAGGGGGCTCTGGAGACCCAGTACTTC; cdr3_length: 14; j_call: TRBJ2-5; v_call: TRBV15; clone_size: once; d_call: TRBD1
cdr3_aa: CASKTLAGDYEQYF; cdr3_nt: TGTGCCAGCAAGACACTAGCGGGGGACTACGAGCAGTACTTC; cdr3_length: 14; j_call: TRBJ2-7; v_call: TRBV7-2; clone_size: NA; d_call: TRBD2
cdr3_aa: CASSAETNQPQHF; cdr3_nt: TGCGCCAGCAGCGCCGAGACCAATCAGCCCCAGCATTTT; cdr3_length: 13; j_call: TRBJ1-5; v_call: TRBV5-1; clone_size: NA; d_call: NA
cdr3_aa: CASSYASGSGETQYF; cdr3_nt: TGTGCCAGCAGTTACGCTAGCGGGTCAGGAGAGACCCAGTACTTC; cdr3_length: 15; j_call: TRBJ2-5; v_call: TRBV6-5; clone_size: NA; d_call: TRBD2
cdr3_aa: CASSPGTGYNSPLHF; cdr3_nt: TGTGCCAGCAGCCCCGGGACAGGCTATAATTCACCCCTCCACTTT; cdr3_length: 15; j_call: TRBJ1-6; v_call: TRBV7-9; clone_size: NA; d_call: TRBD1
cdr3_aa: CASQTRSNRGSPLHF; cdr3_nt: TGTGCCAGCCAAACCCGTTCGAACAGGGGTTCACCCCTCCACTTT; cdr3_length: 15; j_call: TRBJ1-6; v_call: TRBV28; clone_size: NA; d_call: TRBD1
cdr3_aa: CAISDLVGVNTEAFF; cdr3_nt: TGTGCCATCAGTGATTTGGTTGGGGTGAACACTGAAGCTTTCTTT; cdr3_length: 15; j_call: TRBJ1-1; v_call: TRBV10-3; clone_size: few; d_call: NA
cdr3_aa: CASSLAGQGQETQYF; cdr3_nt: TGCGCCAGCAGCTTGGCGGGACAGGGGCAAGAGACCCAGTACTTC; cdr3_length: 15; j_call: TRBJ2-5; v_call: TRBV5-1; clone_size: NA; d_call: TRBD1
cdr3_aa: CASSPARGSHEQYF; cdr3_nt: TGTGCTAGCAGCCCCGCCCGGGGATCCCACGAGCAGTACTTC; cdr3_length: 14; j_call: TRBJ2-7; v_call: TRBV7-7; clone_size: NA; d_call: NA
cdr3_aa: CASSQEPQGSHLTSSYEQYF; cdr3_nt: TGCGCCAGCAGCCAAGAACCCCAGGGCTCTCATCTAACTAGCTCCTACGAGCAGTACTTC; cdr3_length: 20; j_call: TRBJ2-7; v_call: TRBV4-1; clone_size: NA; d_call: NA
cdr3_aa: CASIQVRDSSSPLHF; cdr3_nt: TGTGCCAGCATCCAGGTCCGGGACTCCTCTTCACCCCTCCACTTT; cdr3_length: 15; j_call: TRBJ1-6; v_call: TRBV2; clone_size: NA; d_call: NA
cdr3_aa: CAISPGQGQETQYF; cdr3_nt: TGTGCCATCAGTCCGGGACAGGGACAAGAGACCCAGTACTTC; cdr3_length: 14; j_call: TRBJ2-5; v_call: TRBV10-3; clone_size: NA; d_call: TRBD1
cdr3_aa: CASSQEGNSNQPQHF; cdr3_nt: TGCGCCAGCAGCCAAGAAGGAAATAGCAATCAGCCCCAGCATTTT; cdr3_length: 15; j_call: TRBJ1-5; v_call: TRBV4-1; clone_size: NA; d_call: NA
cdr3_aa: CASSYSQGPHYEQYF; cdr3_nt: TGTGCCAGCAGTTACTCCCAGGGGCCCCACTACGAGCAGTACTTC; cdr3_length: 15; j_call: TRBJ2-7; v_call: TRBV6-5; clone_size: NA; d_call: NA
cdr3_aa: CASRLYSNQPQHF; cdr3_nt: TGTGCCAGCAGGCTCTATAGCAATCAGCCCCAGCATTTT; cdr3_length: 13; j_call: TRBJ1-5; v_call: TRBV27; clone_size: few; d_call: NA
cdr3_aa: CAMRPGGSTDTQYF; cdr3_nt: TGTGCCATGAGGCCGGGAGGGTCCACAGATACGCAGTATTTT; cdr3_length: 14; j_call: TRBJ2-3; v_call: TRBV10-3; clone_size: NA; d_call: TRBD2
cdr3_aa: CASSLTGPSYEQYF; cdr3_nt: TGTGCCAGCAGTTTAACAGGCCCTTCCTACGAGCAGTACTTC; cdr3_length: 14; j_call: TRBJ2-7; v_call: TRBV28; clone_size: NA; d_call: NA
cdr3_aa: CASSEGDRVKDTQYF; cdr3_nt: TGTGCCAGCAGTGAAGGGGACAGGGTGAAAGATACGCAGTATTTT; cdr3_length: 15; j_call: TRBJ2-3; v_call: TRBV6-1; clone_size: NA; d_call: TRBD1
cdr3_aa: CASSTGDPSTDTQYF; cdr3_nt: TGTGCCAGCAGCACAGGGGACCCTAGCACAGATACGCAGTATTTT; cdr3_length: 15; j_call: TRBJ2-3; v_call: TRBV25-1; clone_size: NA; d_call: TRBD1
cdr3_aa: CATRKPGQTYEQYF; cdr3_nt: TGTGCCACACGAAAACCGGGACAGACCTACGAGCAGTACTTC; cdr3_length: 14; j_call: TRBJ2-7; v_call: TRBV6-5; clone_size: NA; d_call: TRBD1
cdr3_aa: CASSSGGVNTGELFF; cdr3_nt: TGTGCCAGCAGCTCAGGGGGGGTAAACACCGGGGAGCTGTTTTTT; cdr3_length: 15; j_call: TRBJ2-2; v_call: TRBV5-4; clone_size: NA; d_call: NA
cdr3_aa: CATRGPIPNTEAFF; cdr3_nt: TGTGCCACCAGAGGCCCCATCCCGAACACTGAAGCTTTCTTT; cdr3_length: 14; j_call: TRBJ1-1; v_call: TRBV15; clone_size: NA; d_call: NA
cdr3_aa: CASSLEHQQSSYEQYF; cdr3_nt: TGTGCCAGCAGCTTAGAGCACCAGCAAAGCTCCTACGAGCAGTACTTC; cdr3_length: 16; j_call: TRBJ2-7; v_call: TRBV11-2; clone_size: NA; d_call: NA
cdr3_aa: CASSLETGIGEQYF; cdr3_nt: TGTGCCAGCAGCTTAGAGACAGGGATCGGCGAGCAGTACTTC; cdr3_length: 14; j_call: TRBJ2-7; v_call: TRBV7-2; clone_size: NA; d_call: TRBD1
cdr3_aa: CASSQGRTGGITYNEQFF; cdr3_nt: TGCGCCAGCAGCCAGGGTCGGACGGGGGGGATTACCTACAATGAGCAGTTCTTC; cdr3_length: 18; j_call: TRBJ2-1; v_call: TRBV4-1; clone_size: NA; d_call: TRBD2
cdr3_aa: CASSPQGPGNTIYF; cdr3_nt: TGTGCCAGCTCACCACAGGGGCCTGGAAACACCATATATTTT; cdr3_length: 14; j_call: TRBJ1-3; v_call: TRBV18; clone_size: few; d_call: NA
cdr3_aa: CASGLPPGPGGNTIYF; cdr3_nt: TGTGCTAGTGGTTTGCCCCCCGGTCCTGGGGGAAACACCATATATTTT; cdr3_length: 16; j_call: TRBJ1-3; v_call: TRBV12-5; clone_size: once; d_call: NA
cdr3_aa: CASSSSVLGATNEKLFF; cdr3_nt: TGTGCCAGCAGCTCATCTGTCCTAGGTGCAACTAATGAAAAACTGTTTTTT; cdr3_length: 17; j_call: TRBJ1-4; v_call: TRBV7-2; clone_size: once; d_call: NA
cdr3_aa: CASSLAGNTIYF; cdr3_nt: TGTGCCAGCAGCTTGGCTGGAAACACCATATATTTT; cdr3_length: 12; j_call: TRBJ1-3; v_call: TRBV7-9; clone_size: NA; d_call: NA
cdr3_aa: CASSQMTGLLLSGANVLTF; cdr3_nt: TGCGCCAGCAGCCAAATGACGGGACTGCTACTCTCTGGGGCCAACGTCCTGACTTTC; cdr3_length: 19; j_call: TRBJ2-6; v_call: TRBV4-3; clone_size: NA; d_call: NA
cdr3_aa: CSASTGTQYF; cdr3_nt: TGCAGTGCTAGTACGGGGACCCAGTACTTC; cdr3_length: 10; j_call: TRBJ2-5; v_call: TRBV20-1; clone_size: many; d_call: NA
cdr3_aa: CASGLEGKNEQYF; cdr3_nt: TGTGCTAGTGGTTTAGAAGGGAAAAACGAGCAGTACTTC; cdr3_length: 13; j_call: TRBJ2-7; v_call: TRBV12-5; clone_size: NA; d_call: NA
cdr3_aa: CASSFTAGGYNEQFF; cdr3_nt: TGTGCCAGCAGCTTCACGGCGGGGGGTTACAATGAGCAGTTCTTC; cdr3_length: 15; j_call: TRBJ2-1; v_call: TRBV11-3; clone_size: NA; d_call: TRBD2
cdr3_aa: CASSLGQPQGTQYF; cdr3_nt: TGTGCCAGCAGCTTGGGTCAACCCCAGGGGACCCAGTACTTC; cdr3_length: 14; j_call: TRBJ2-5; v_call: TRBV11-2; clone_size: NA; d_call: NA
cdr3_aa: CASSLLRGPTYNSPLHF; cdr3_nt: TGTGCCAGCAGTTTACTTCGGGGGCCTACTTATAATTCACCCCTCCACTTT; cdr3_length: 17; j_call: TRBJ1-6; v_call: TRBV27; clone_size: NA; d_call: NA
cdr3_aa: CARSLRGQAYEQYF; cdr3_nt: TGTGCCAGAAGCTTGCGGGGGCAAGCTTACGAGCAGTACTTC; cdr3_length: 14; j_call: TRBJ2-7; v_call: TRBV5-3; clone_size: few; d_call: NA
cdr3_aa: CASSLGGQKNTEAFF; cdr3_nt: TGTGCCAGCTCACTCGGGGGACAAAAGAACACTGAAGCTTTCTTT; cdr3_length: 15; j_call: TRBJ1-1; v_call: TRBV18; clone_size: once; d_call: NA
cdr3_aa: CASSYSNDEQYF; cdr3_nt: TGTGCCAGCAGTTACTCTAACGACGAGCAGTACTTC; cdr3_length: 12; j_call: TRBJ2-7; v_call: TRBV6-5; clone_size: NA; d_call: NA
cdr3_aa: CASSLSPFETQYF; cdr3_nt: TGCGCCAGCAGCTTGAGCCCCTTCGAGACCCAGTACTTC; cdr3_length: 13; j_call: TRBJ2-5; v_call: TRBV5-1; clone_size: NA; d_call: NA
cdr3_aa: CASSQGVSGELFF; cdr3_nt: TGTGCCAGCAGTCAAGGGGTATCCGGGGAGCTGTTTTTT; cdr3_length: 13; j_call: TRBJ2-2; v_call: TRBV6-4; clone_size: once; d_call: NA
cdr3_aa: CAWLEGYGYTF; cdr3_nt: TGTGCCTGGTTAGAGGGCTATGGCTACACCTTC; cdr3_length: 11; j_call: TRBJ1-2; v_call: TRBV30; clone_size: few; d_call: NA